The 5 T cell receptor beta chains listed next were all sequenced from one sample in a study of T cell responses to AZD1222 COVID-19 vaccine. Only in-frame clones appear in the TCRdb table, and some are missing; sequencing was by immunoSEQ multiplex PCR. The sample lists 74,000 or so clones, about 88% seen once, with 13% in the top ten. The material was peripheral blood, obtained on day 0 of AZD1222 vaccination. The receptors originated from an adult in good health.

The chain uses TRBV3-1 (or the pseudogene TRBV3-2) and TRBJ1-2, with 7 bases matching TRBD1. With V trimmed by 2 bases and J by 7 bases, 7 bases remained unmatched. Germline V gene data show CDR1 as LGHDT and CDR2 as YNNKEL (reference sequence). The CDR3 has 14 residues. The CDR3: CASSQLVRGPGYTF. CDR3 bases: TGTGCCAGCAGCCAATTAGTAAGGGGGCCTGGCTACACCTTC.

The chain carries TRBV3-1 (or the pseudogene TRBV3-2) and TRBJ2-5; D ambiguous. V shed 3 bases and J shed 3 bases, with 2 bases lying between them. The germline CDR1 and CDR2 sequences are LGHDT and YNNKEL (reference sequence). This CDR3 comprises 11 residues. CDR3 sequence (DNA): TGTGCCAGCAGCCAGGAAGAGACCCAGTACTTC. Encoded protein: CASSQEETQYF.

This clone turned up a few times. The V call is TRBV15, the J call TRBJ1-3; perhaps TRBD1 as D (5 bases). CDR1 is LNHNV and CDR2 is YYDKDF in the germline V gene (reference sequence). The length of the CDR3 is 15 residues. Trimming cost V 0 bases and J 2 bases, with 8 bases left between them. The CDR3 sequence: CATSRDPRAGNTIYF. The CDR3 coding sequence is TGTGCCACCAGCAGAGATCCCAGGGCTGGAAACACCATATATTTT. The variable domain in full, with the rest retrieved from reference TRBV15 and TRBJ1-3, is DAMVIQNPRYQVTQFGKPVTLSCSQTLNHNVMYWYQQKSSQAPKLLFHYYDKDFNNEADTPDNFQSRRPNTSFCFLDIRSPGLGDTAMYLCATSRDPRAGNTIYFGEGSWLTVV.

This clone was observed a few times. The chain employs TRBV6-2 or TRBV6-3 and TRBJ1-5, with D tentatively TRBD1 (6 bases). The length of the CDR3 is 14 residues. Trimming removed 0 bases from V and 7 bases from J, with 10 bases in between. Germline CDR1 reads MNHEY; CDR2 reads SVGEGT. For the CDR3, the DNA is TGTGCCAGCAGTTACTCCTCGGGACAACAGCCCCAGCATTTT. It encodes CASSYSSGQQPQHF.

The chain uses TRBV4-3 and TRBJ1-2, with D unclear. The CDR3 has 15 amino acids. Looked up from germline, CDR1 is LGHNA and CDR2 is YSLEER. Trimming took off 5 bases at V and 0 bases at J, with 13 bases between the two ends. The CDR3 region is CASSRQTAANYGYTF. The CDR3 nucleotides are TGCGCCAGCAGCAGGCAAACAGCCGCTAACTATGGCTACACCTTC.